The T cell receptor (beta chain) described here comes from a study of blood T cell repertoires in COVID-19. Study overall: From the United States, Italy and Spain came samples of acute and convalescent COVID-19. The cDNA or gDNA used as material had been derived from T cells, B-cell-depleted T cells, or PBMCs.

Original analysis: How many nucleated cells were present was estimated from reference gene primer amplification. The data were produced by immunoSEQ multiplex PCR, yet TCRdb's version contains in-frame clones alone and is incomplete. The DNA gave D and trimming, while V, J and clone size come from that table. The sample records roughly 160,000 clones, under 80% being singletons. V was shortened by 8 bases and J by 6 bases, with 13 bases between the two germline ends. The CDR3 loop spans 12 amino acids. Germline loops: CDR1 SEHNR, CDR2 FQNEAQ (reference sequence). This TCR was recovered from a woman older than 75 with acute or convalescent COVID-19. Sample: peripheral blood. The chain employs TRBV7-9 and TRBJ1-1; unclear D gene. CDR3 nucleotides: TGTGCCAGCCTCGACGGGGAGTCTGAAGCTTTCTTT. The encoded protein is CASLDGESEAFF.